The subject of this entry is one T cell receptor (beta chain). Researchers partitioned CD4+ cells into CD45RA+ naive and CD45RA-negative memory subsets. The record originates from a study of shared clonotypes between healthy human individuals. Study in general: The study enrolled a couple of women and a few men aged 18 to 49. CD4 naive cells filled three plates per donor, CD4 memory three, CD8 naive two and CD8 memory one.

The V and J ends lost 10 bases and 1 base respectively, with 10 bases between them. The CDR3 runs 13 residues. Germline lookup yields CDR1 WSHSY and CDR2 SAAADI. Evenly divided among several immunoSEQ plates was the genomic DNA of each subset. Produced via immunoSEQ multiplex PCR; TCRdb's table is partial and in-frame only. The sample has approximately 1.4 million clones, around 98% seen once; the top ten hold approximately 0.44%. Material: naive CD4+ T cells sorted from blood. This sample's subset: CD45RA+ positively selected. J is TRBJ2-2 and V is TRBV10-2, with D maybe TRBD2 (6 bases). This receptor was taken from a man aged 25 to 40 in good health. The CDR3 protein is CATGRGNTGELFF. The CDR3 region has the DNA TGCGCCACTGGGCGGGGGAACACCGGGGAGCTGTTTTTT.